What follows are 31 T cell receptor beta chains derived from one specimen sequenced in a study of cytomegalovirus exposure and HLA in healthy donors. Primers: 60 Vbeta forward and 13 Jbeta reverse. Clones were sequenced by immunoSEQ multiplex PCR, and TCRdb holds only the in-frame ones, with some missing. The sample lists about 220,000 clones, 82% occurring once. Material: PBMCs. The source is a woman aged 40 to 55 in good health and CMV-seropositive.

This chain uses TRBV5-4 with TRBJ2-7; possibly TRBD1 for D (6 bases). The CDR3 has 14 amino acids. The germline V gene encodes CDR1 SGHNT and CDR2 YYREEE (reference sequence). V shed 3 bases and J shed 3 bases, with 13 bases lying between them. Here the CDR3 DNA reads TGTGCCAGCAGCTATCAGACAGGTGACTACGAGCAGTACTTC. Protein: CASSYQTGDYEQYF.

This sequence joins TRBV7-8 and TRBJ1-2, with 8 positions matching TRBD1. The germline gives CDR1 SGHVS, CDR2 FQNEAQ. Trimming took 5 bases from V and 4 from J; bases not matched to a gene: 9. CDR3 length: 15 residues. The CDR3 is CASSQRTGRGYGYTF. The DNA for the CDR3 is TGTGCCAGCAGCCAGCGGACAGGGCGGGGCTATGGCTACACCTTC. Using reference TRBV7-8 and TRBJ1-2 for the parts outside the CDR3, the full variable domain is GAGVSQSPRYKVAKRGQDVALRCDPISGHVSLFWYQQALGQGPEFLTYFQNEAQLDKSGLPSDRFFAERPEGSVSTLKIQRTQQEDSAVYLCASSQRTGRGYGYTFGSGTRLTVV.

This chain uses TRBV4-3 with TRBJ2-5, with a tentative D call TRBD1 (5 bases). This CDR3 is built from 16 residues. Germline loops: CDR1 LGHNA, CDR2 YSLEER. V was trimmed by 3 bases and J by 5 bases, leaving 19 bases between them. The chain's CDR3 is CASSHPCRAVGETQYF. CDR3 DNA: TGCGCCAGCAGCCATCCCTGCAGGGCCGTCGGGGAGACCCAGTACTTC.

This clone was recorded a few times. This sequence joins TRBV6-5 and TRBJ1-1, with D tentatively TRBD1 (5 bases). Trimming removed 5 bases from V and 6 bases from J, with 13 bases in between. The germline V gene encodes CDR1 MNHEY and CDR2 SVGAGI. The CDR3 has 13 residues. The CDR3 is CASSETAPSEAFF. As DNA, the CDR3 is TGTGCCAGCAGTGAGACAGCTCCTTCTGAAGCTTTCTTT.

The gene calls are TRBV5-1 and TRBJ2-1; TRBD2 might be the D (5 bases). V was clipped by 1 base and J by 4 bases, with 9 bases between them. The CDR3 runs to 14 residues. Germline CDR1 and CDR2: SGHRS and YFSETQ. In DNA, the CDR3 is TGCGCCAGCAGCTTGAGACGGGGTTACAATGAGCAGTTCTTC. Its protein is CASSLRRGYNEQFF.

This clone appeared a few times. V and J are TRBV30 and TRBJ1-2, with unresolved D. V lost 1 base, J lost 0 bases, and 15 bases lay in between. Germline CDR1 GTSNPN, CDR2 SVGIG (reference sequence). CDR3 length: 16 amino acids. CDR3: CAWSARDLSSNYGYTF. CDR3 in DNA: TGTGCCTGGAGTGCCCGCGACTTAAGTTCTAACTATGGCTACACCTTC.

The CDR3 region is CASSFPGGQETQYF. Written as DNA, the CDR3 is TGTGCCAGCAGCTTCCCAGGGGGCCAAGAGACCCAGTACTTC. The rearrangement joins TRBV7-2 to TRBJ2-5; 7 nucleotides line up with TRBD1. J gave up 1 base and V 3 bases, and 2 bases lay outside the gene matches. Germline V CDR1 and CDR2: SGHTA, FQGNSA. The CDR3 has 14 residues.

The chain combines TRBV9 with TRBJ1-1; D is unclear. CDR1 is SGDLS and CDR2 is YYNGEE in the germline V gene. V shed 0 bases and J shed 3 bases, with 12 bases lying between them. The CDR3 is made up of 15 amino acids. CDR3 region: CASSVDLGQDTEAFF. CDR3 DNA sequence: TGTGCCAGCAGCGTAGATCTGGGTCAGGACACTGAAGCTTTCTTT.

This chain connects TRBV11-2 to TRBJ2-1; TRBD2 matches 10 bases. The V and J ends lost 4 bases and 0 bases, in that order; junction bases with no gene match: 3. Germline V gene data show CDR1 as SGHAT and CDR2 as FQNNGV. There are 16 residues in the CDR3. The CDR3 DNA is TGTGCCAGCAGCTCCTCTAGCGGGAGCTCCTACAATGAGCAGTTCTTC. It yields the protein CASSSSSGSSYNEQFF.

This chain connects TRBV5-4 to TRBJ2-7, with D maybe TRBD2 (5 bases). The germline gives CDR1 SGHNT, CDR2 YYREEE (reference sequence). The CDR3 spans 18 residues. Deletions cut 4 bases from V and 4 bases from J, with 27 bases between. The CDR3 loop reads CASSLISGQARRRYEQYF. CDR3 DNA sequence: TGTGCCAGCAGCCTGATATCGGGCCAGGCGCGGAGGAGGTACGAGCAGTACTTC.

The chain has TRBV7-8 and TRBJ1-2; perhaps TRBD1 as D (6 bases). Trimming cost V 0 bases and J 2 bases, with 13 bases left between them. Germline-derived CDR1 and CDR2 are SGHVS and FQNEAQ. This CDR3 spans 16 amino acids. The CDR3 DNA is TGTGCCAGCAGCTTAGCGCCGACGGGGGGCAACTATGGCTACACCTTC. Its translation: CASSLAPTGGNYGYTF.

The V gene is TRBV11-2, the J gene TRBJ2-1; the match to TRBD2 covers 9 bases. The CDR3 is 18 residues long. V was clipped by 1 base and J by 1 base; unmatched bases: 8. Germline CDR1 reads SGHAT; CDR2 reads FQNNGV. CDR3 DNA sequence: TGTGCCAGCAGCTTAGTCCCCACGACTAGCGGATCCTACAATGAGCAGTTCTTC. Its translation: CASSLVPTTSGSYNEQFF.

The CDR3 spells CAISEGTSGGPDTQYF. The CDR3 bases are TGTGCCATCAGTGAGGGGACTAGCGGGGGCCCAGATACGCAGTATTTT. The gene calls are TRBV10-3 and TRBJ2-3, with 14 bases aligning to TRBD2. V was clipped by 2 bases and J by 4 bases; unmatched bases: 2. The CDR3 length is 16 residues. In germline, CDR1 is ENHRY, CDR2 SYGVKD.

This clone was recorded once. The chain recombines TRBV28 with TRBJ2-1, with a tentative D call TRBD2 (5 bases). Germline V lookup: CDR1 MDHEN, CDR2 SYDVKM. The CDR3 is 15 amino acids. Trimming pared 2 bases from V and 4 bases from J, leaving 12 bases between. The CDR3 loop reads CASSLSGHGYNEQFF. The CDR3 region has the DNA TGTGCCAGCAGTTTAAGCGGCCACGGGTACAATGAGCAGTTCTTC. Combining the CDR3 with reference TRBV28 and TRBJ2-1 gives the whole variable domain DVKVTQSSRYLVKRTGEKVFLECVQDMDHENMFWYRQDPGLGLRLIYFSYDVKMKEKGDIPEGYSVSREKKERFSLILESASTNQTSMYLCASSLSGHGYNEQFFGPGTRLTVL.

The V and J genes are TRBV6-5 and TRBJ2-1; tentative D call: TRBD2 (6 bases). The CDR3 has 16 residues. Germline CDR1 and CDR2: MNHEY and SVGAGI. V was trimmed by 2 bases and J by 7 bases, leaving 18 bases between them. The CDR3: CASSYITRQAGNEQFF. The CDR3 DNA is TGTGCCAGCAGTTACATAACGAGGCAGGCGGGAAATGAGCAGTTCTTC.

A word on this clone: Other DNA sequences of this sample code for an identical CDR3. The V gene is TRBV5-1, the J gene TRBJ2-2, with a weak D call TRBD2 (5 bases). The V and J ends lost 5 bases and 3 bases respectively, with 5 bases between them. This CDR3 comprises 12 residues. Germline CDR1 SGHRS, CDR2 YFSETQ. CDR3 sequence (DNA): TGCGCCAGCAGGAGGGACACCGGGGAGCTGTTTTTT. Its translation: CASRRDTGELFF.

The V and J genes are TRBV6-5 and TRBJ1-2, with D uncertain. V shed 5 bases and J shed 3 bases, with 10 bases lying between them. Germline CDR1 reads MNHEY; CDR2 reads SVGAGI. This CDR3 comprises 13 residues. This CDR3 reads CASSRGRDYGYTF. DNA for the CDR3: TGTGCCAGCAGTCGAGGCCGGGACTATGGCTACACCTTC.

Remarks on this clone: Additional DNA sequences in this sample encode the identical CDR3. This sequence joins TRBV7-2 and TRBJ1-5; D unclear. The germline V and J ends were trimmed by 1 base and 0 bases, with 4 bases remaining between them. The CDR3 consists of 14 residues. The germline V gene encodes CDR1 SGHTA and CDR2 FQGNSA. The CDR3: CASSLGLSNQPQHF. CDR3 in DNA: TGTGCCAGCAGCTTAGGACTTAGCAATCAGCCCCAGCATTTT.

The CDR3 DNA reads as TGTGCCAGCAGCTTGGAAGTGCGAGCACCGAGAGCTTTCTTT. Translated: CASSLEVRAPRAFF. This sequence joins TRBV5-5 and TRBJ1-1, with D uncertain. Trimming took 0 bases from V and 10 from J, leaving 16 bases between them. Germline assignment: CDR1 SGHKS and CDR2 YYEKEE (reference sequence). CDR3 length: 14 residues.

The chain links TRBV18 to TRBJ1-3, with D possibly being TRBD1 (6 bases). This CDR3 is built from 15 residues. V dropped 5 bases and J dropped 1 base, with 12 bases sitting between them. Germline loops: CDR1 KGHSH, CDR2 LQKENI. CDR3 loop: CASSDEQGSGNTIYF. CDR3 coding DNA: TGTGCCAGCTCAGACGAACAGGGATCTGGAAACACCATATATTTT.

In this sample, this clone turned up a few times. The chain joins TRBV5-1 to TRBJ1-1, with D perhaps TRBD1 (6 bases). V shed 0 bases and J shed 3 bases, with 12 bases lying between them. Germline V lookup: CDR1 SGHRS, CDR2 YFSETQ. The CDR3 runs 15 residues. The CDR3 reads CASSLDRVGDTEAFF. CDR3 in DNA: TGCGCCAGCAGCTTGGACAGGGTCGGGGACACTGAAGCTTTCTTT.

A note on this clone: Other DNA sequences of this sample code for an identical CDR3. The V call is TRBV30, the J call TRBJ1-3, with unresolved D. The V gene lost 2 bases and the J gene lost 4 bases, with 3 bases spanning the gap. The germline gives CDR1 GTSNPN, CDR2 SVGIG (reference sequence). This CDR3 is built from 11 residues. The CDR3 protein is CAWSPGNTIYF. The CDR3, as DNA: TGTGCCTGGAGTCCAGGAAACACCATATATTTT.

In its sample, this clone was seen a few times. The chain uses TRBV5-4 and TRBJ2-6; tentative D call: TRBD1 (5 bases). Germline assignment: CDR1 SGHNT and CDR2 YYREEE (reference sequence). The CDR3 runs 16 residues. V was trimmed by 7 bases and J by 1 base, leaving 15 bases between them. This CDR3 reads CASRTGSGSGANVLTF. DNA of the CDR3: TGTGCCAGCCGCACAGGATCTGGGTCTGGGGCCAACGTCCTGACTTTC.

V is TRBV28 and J is TRBJ2-7, with D perhaps matching TRBD1 (5 bases). The CDR3 sequence is 15 residues long. V shed 8 bases and J shed 0 bases, with 17 bases lying between them. CDR1 and CDR2 from the germline V gene are MDHEN and SYDVKM. The CDR3 here is CASSPPAGNSYEQYF. The CDR3 DNA is TGTGCCAGCTCGCCCCCGGCAGGGAACTCCTACGAGCAGTACTTC.

On this clone: A read error may produce the germline difference seen at one junction end. V usage is TRBV11-2 and J usage is TRBJ1-1; 7 positions match TRBD1. The CDR3 contains 15 residues. Germline CDR1 and CDR2: SGHAT and FQNNGV. The CDR3 here is CAGSSRNRGNTEAFF. CDR3 bases: TGTGCCGGCAGCTCCCGGAACAGGGGGAACACTGAAGCTTTCTTT.

About this clone: One junction end does not reproduce the germline sequence, and a read error may be involved. This chain uses TRBV7-9 with TRBJ1-2; TRBD1 might be the D (5 bases). Germline V lookup: CDR1 SEHNR, CDR2 FQNEAQ (reference sequence). This CDR3 has 14 amino acids. The CDR3 DNA is TGTTCCAGCAGCCCCGACAGAATTGACCATGGCTACACCTTC. Translation gives CSSSPDRIDHGYTF.

The J gene is TRBJ1-5, the V gene TRBV15; TRBD1 matches 7 bases. The CDR3 runs 12 residues. V shed 5 bases, J shed 15 bases, and the junction held 10 bases outside the gene matches. CDR1 and CDR2 from the germline V gene are LNHNV and YYDKDF (reference sequence). The CDR3 nucleotides are TGTGCCACCAGCCAAGGGGGCCAAAGGGCGCATTTT. This encodes CATSQGGQRAHF. The variable domain in full, completed from reference TRBV15 and TRBJ1-5, reads DAMVIQNPRYQVTQFGKPVTLSCSQTLNHNVMYWYQQKSSQAPKLLFHYYDKDFNNEADTPDNFQSRRPNTSFCFLDIRSPGLGDTAMYLCATSQGGQRAHFGDGTRLSIL.

The V call is TRBV20-1, the J call TRBJ2-1; D gene unclear. This CDR3 spans 11 amino acids. The germline V and J ends were trimmed by 3 bases and 7 bases, with 7 bases remaining between them. The germline V gene encodes CDR1 DFQATT and CDR2 SNEGSKA (reference sequence). CDR3 nucleotide sequence: TGCAGTGCTAGTGGGCGAAATGAGCAGTTCTTC. Translation: CSASGRNEQFF.

Only a few counts were recorded for this clone. The CDR3 loop is CAWSVQRGEQFF. Here the CDR3 DNA reads TGTGCCTGGAGTGTACAGCGGGGTGAGCAGTTCTTC. The chain employs TRBV30 and TRBJ2-1, with TRBD2 matching over 7 bases. Germline-derived CDR1 and CDR2 are GTSNPN and SVGIG (reference sequence). CDR3 length: 12 amino acids. The junction had 2 bases not matched to a gene; V was cut back by 0 bases and J by 9 bases.

This chain connects TRBV11-3 to TRBJ1-1, with TRBD1 matching 7 bases. Looked up from germline, CDR1 is SGHNT and CDR2 is YENEEA. Unmatched junction bases numbered 9, after V lost 6 bases and J lost 2 bases. The CDR3 sequence is 15 residues long. The DNA for the CDR3 is TGTGCCAGCAGTAAACTCGGACAGGCAAACACTGAAGCTTTCTTT. Translating gives CASSKLGQANTEAFF.

V is TRBV27 and J is TRBJ1-1; TRBD1 matches 8 bases. With V trimmed by 6 bases and J by 6 bases, 3 bases remained unmatched. CDR1 MNHEY and CDR2 SMNVEV come from the germline V gene (reference sequence). The CDR3 covers 12 residues. The CDR3 DNA is TGTGCCAGCAGACAGGGGGTCTCTGAAGCTTTCTTT. This translates into CASRQGVSEAFF.